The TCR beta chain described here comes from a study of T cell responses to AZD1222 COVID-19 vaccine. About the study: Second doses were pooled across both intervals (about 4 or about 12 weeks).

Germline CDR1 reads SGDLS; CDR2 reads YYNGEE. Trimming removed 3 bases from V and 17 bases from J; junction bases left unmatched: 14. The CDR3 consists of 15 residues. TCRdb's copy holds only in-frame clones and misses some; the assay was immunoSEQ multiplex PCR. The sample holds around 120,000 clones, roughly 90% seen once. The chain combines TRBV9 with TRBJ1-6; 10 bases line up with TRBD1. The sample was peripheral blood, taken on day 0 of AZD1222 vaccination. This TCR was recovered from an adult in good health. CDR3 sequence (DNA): TGTGCCAGCAGCGCTTCCGGGACAGGGGCTTCTAGTGTCCACTTT. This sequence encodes CASSASGTGASSVHF.